These 3 T cell receptor beta chains were all obtained from the same sample, sequenced in a study of blood T cell repertoires in COVID-19. Sequenced by immunoSEQ multiplex PCR; TCRdb stores in-frame clones only, minus some. The sample has 200,000 to 250,000 clones; roughly 79% are singletons. The sequencing sample was made of PBMCs or T cells enriched from blood (not recorded which). These receptors originate from a woman in her forties or fifties with acute COVID-19.

The chain employs TRBV6-2 or TRBV6-3 and TRBJ2-7, with D perhaps matching TRBD2 (7 bases). The V end lost 0 bases, the J end lost 2 bases, and 11 bases lay between the germline ends. The germline gives CDR1 MNHEY, CDR2 SVGEGT. The CDR3 is made up of 15 amino acids. CDR3 nucleotides: TGTGCCAGCAGTTACTCCGAGGGGGGGCCCTACGAGCAGTACTTC. This gives the protein CASSYSEGGPYEQYF.

This clone has only one observation. The chain combines TRBV9 with TRBJ1-4, with TRBD1 matching 8 bases. This CDR3 is 16 amino acids long. J gave up 8 bases and V 2 bases, and 11 bases lay outside the gene matches. In germline, CDR1 is SGDLS, CDR2 YYNGEE. The CDR3 sequence: CASSVSLGQGREKLFF. The CDR3 region has the DNA TGTGCCAGCAGCGTCAGTCTCGGACAGGGCCGCGAAAAACTGTTTTTT.

This clone was seen a handful of times. The gene calls are TRBV5-1 and TRBJ2-5, with D maybe TRBD2 (6 bases). Germline CDR1 is SGHRS and CDR2 is YFSETQ. This CDR3 comprises 13 residues. The ends were cut back, 4 bases at V and 4 bases at J, with 11 bases in the middle. Written as DNA, the CDR3 is TGCGCCAGCAGCAGGGACTTGGGAGAGACCCAGTACTTC. It specifies CASSRDLGETQYF.